This T cell receptor beta chain comes out of a study of shared clonotypes between healthy human individuals (TCRdb year 2020). In the study overall: The cohort comprised two women and a few men aged 18 to 49 years. Each donor's leukapheresis produced roughly between roughly 0.85 and 9 billion PBMCs. To estimate repertoire size and how much clonotype sharing occurs between individuals, the study deeply sequenced the blood TCR repertoires of five healthy adults. For each donor, CD4 naive and CD4 memory were each run on three plates, CD8 naive on two plates, and CD8 memory on one plate. Different laboratories and diverse techniques were used to prepare libraries and sequence TCR repertoires, to increase sequencing depth and limit assay-specific biases.

The paper's findings and limits, for the study overall: Based on pairwise subsampling, the degree of clonotype sharing among donors was expected to be affected by sequencing depth. Compared with non-shared clonotypes, the clonotypes found in all four sorted-subset donors had higher generation probabilities. Naive subsets generally had larger estimated clonotype richness than memory subsets. Around 5.4% of naive CD4, roughly 3.6% of naive CD8, approximately 2% of memory CD4, and 0.35% to 0.4% of memory CD8 clonotypes were shared across a handful of donors. The genetic and exposure-history diversity represented was limited by the small number of donors. Only blood was sampled, and tissue TCR repertoires likely differ from those in blood. Even with the large sequencing depth, rarefaction of the sorted-subset datasets indicated that sequencing was incomplete.

Remarks on this clone: Its antigen specificity is not known. No qualities accompany the bases; no much larger clone lies one base away. Other nucleotide sequences in the sample specify the same CDR3.

Healthy HIV-negative adults with no recently reported acute infections or vaccinations were included as donors. Every donor was a Caucasian adult living in Nashville, Tennessee, USA. CD4+ T cells were enriched through magnetic negative selection, after which naive cells were positively selected on CD45RA and the remaining negative fraction served as the memory subset. After blood collection by leukapheresis, PBMCs were isolated using Ficoll-Histopaque density gradient centrifugation and then cryopreserved in the vapor phase of liquid nitrogen. Purity and quantity of every magnetically sorted T cell population were checked by analytical flow cytometry. From each sorted fraction, genomic DNA was isolated and quantified by UV absorbance on a Nanodrop 2000c. Using the deep immunoSEQ assay, TCR CDR3 regions were amplified from genomic DNA by multiplex PCR. Extracted genomic DNA from each cell subset was distributed evenly across all wells of several immunoSEQ 96-well plates, and each plate was treated as a replicate. Each replicate PCR for sorted subsets received around 200 ng genomic DNA, equal to about 30,000 T cell genomes. The purified libraries were quantified using a Qubit 3.0 fluorometer, sized with a Bioanalyzer 2100, and then quantified again using the KAPA Library Quantification kit. A separate single-read 150-cycle Illumina NextSeq 550 flow cell was used to sequence each immunoSEQ 96-well plate. The authors' analysis ran thus. Because only junctional sequences without quality scores were contained in the immunoSEQ output, filtering matching that applied to full-length reads could not be performed. To assign V/J genes and CDR3, sequences were annotated against IMGT germline references using PyIR, a Python wrapper for IgBLAST v1.9. Reads were removed for weak V/J assignments (E-value above 1e-6), missing CDR3, stop codons, out-of-frame junctions, or ambiguous translated residues. V3J clonotypes were defined as sequences sharing the same inferred V gene, J gene, and CDR3 amino acid sequence. Percentage overlap between repertoires was calculated by dividing the number of shared unique clonotypes by the size of the smaller repertoire. RTK rarefaction, the Chao1 estimator, and Recon v2.1 estimates of unobserved clonotypes were used to assess repertoire richness. Generation probabilities were computed with OLGA for all TCRbeta clonotypes obtained by the gDNA method from several donors. Sourced from immuneACCESS, this table was stored by TCRdb with only in-frame sequences that have V and J called. A share of the clones is absent; for the studies checked, an unresolved V gene accounts for under half, and the remainder has no known explanation. V, J and clone size derive from that table, while D and trimming were established from the DNA sequence. The sample table holds over 700,000 clones, of which roughly two thirds were seen once. Of the sample, approximately 1.8% falls within the top ten clones.

The sequenced sample was memory CD4+ T cells sorted from blood. The sample's cell subset or site label is to be understood as: CD45RA-negative fraction. The sequence was collected from a woman aged 25 to 39 in good health.

The DNA sequence follows: TGCAGTGCTAGAGACGAAGAGACCCAGTACTTC. Its protein product is CSARDEETQYF. This chain joins TRBV20-1 to TRBJ2-5, with an unclear D gene assignment. According to the germline V gene (reference sequence), CDR1 reads DFQATT and CDR2 reads SNEGSKA. V drops 0 bases and J drops 3 bases, leaving 2 bases in between. Its CDR3 holds 11 amino acids, cysteine through phenylalanine. Just CDR3 DNA is preserved here, 33 bases in frame from base 1.